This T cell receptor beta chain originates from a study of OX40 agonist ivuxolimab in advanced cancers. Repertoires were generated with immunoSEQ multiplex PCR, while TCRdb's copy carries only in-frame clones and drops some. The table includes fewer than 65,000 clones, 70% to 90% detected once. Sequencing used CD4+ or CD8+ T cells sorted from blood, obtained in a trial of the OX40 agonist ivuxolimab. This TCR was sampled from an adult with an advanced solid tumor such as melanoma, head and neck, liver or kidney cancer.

CDR3 sequence reads: CAIQKQGDTEAFF. The CDR3 DNA sequence: TGTGCCATCCAGAAACAGGGAGACACTGAAGCTTTCTTT. This chain uses TRBV6-5 with TRBJ1-1; tentatively, D is TRBD1 (6 bases). Germline lookup yields CDR1 MNHEY and CDR2 SVGAGI. Deletions cut 10 bases from V and 3 bases from J, with 15 bases between. This CDR3 comprises 13 residues.